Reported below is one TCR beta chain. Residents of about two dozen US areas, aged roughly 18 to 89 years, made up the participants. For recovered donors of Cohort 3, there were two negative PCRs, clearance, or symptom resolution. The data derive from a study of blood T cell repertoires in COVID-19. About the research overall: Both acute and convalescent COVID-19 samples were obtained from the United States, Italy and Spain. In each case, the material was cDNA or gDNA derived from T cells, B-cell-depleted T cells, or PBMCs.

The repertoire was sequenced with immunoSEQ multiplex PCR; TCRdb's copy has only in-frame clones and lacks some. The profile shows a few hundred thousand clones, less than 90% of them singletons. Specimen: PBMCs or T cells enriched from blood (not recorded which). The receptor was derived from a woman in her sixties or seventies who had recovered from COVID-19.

The DNA for the CDR3 is TGTGCCACAGCCGACAGAACCACCGGGGAGCTGTTTTTT. Protein: CATADRTTGELFF. The V and J genes are TRBV24-1 and TRBJ2-2; possible D gene TRBD1, 5 bases. Germline V gene lookup returns CDR1 KGHDR and CDR2 SFDVKD. Between the trimmed V and J ends, which lost 10 bases and 4 bases, there was a span of 12 bases. This CDR3 region has 13 residues.